These 14 T cell receptor beta chains were sequenced from one sample in a study of lymphopenia after photon versus proton radiotherapy. Sequencing used immunoSEQ multiplex PCR; TCRdb keeps in-frame clones, though not all of them. The table lists 55,000 to 70,000 clones, around 90% of them singletons. Sample: peripheral blood, taken from a patient treated with photon-based radiotherapy. The source of these receptors is a woman aged 65 to 85 with pancreatic cancer.

The table lists this clone with a count of one. This chain uses TRBV28 with TRBJ1-1, with a weak D call TRBD1 (5 bases). From germline, CDR1 is MDHEN and CDR2 SYDVKM. The CDR3 spans 13 residues. Between the trimmed V and J ends, which lost 0 bases and 11 bases, there was a span of 13 bases. Here the CDR3 DNA reads TGTGCCAGCAGTTTATGGGGACCCAACGAGGCTTTCTTT. This codes for CASSLWGPNEAFF.

The J gene is TRBJ2-7, the V gene TRBV4-2; D is unresolved. The CDR3 extends over 13 amino acids. Germline values: CDR1 LGHNA, CDR2 YNFKEQ. Between the trimmed V and J ends, which lost 2 bases and 4 bases, there was a span of 9 bases. Here the CDR3 reads CASSQNSRYEQYF. The DNA for the CDR3 is TGTGCCAGCAGCCAAAACAGCAGATACGAGCAGTACTTC.

The V call is TRBV6-1, the J call TRBJ1-5, with D perhaps matching TRBD1 (5 bases). The CDR3 is 12 residues long. Between the trimmed V and J ends, which lost 8 bases and 3 bases, there was a span of 8 bases. The germline CDR1 and CDR2 sequences are MNHNS and SASEGT. CDR3 residues: CASHGTNQPQHF. The CDR3 DNA is TGTGCCAGCCACGGGACCAATCAGCCCCAGCATTTT.

The gene calls are TRBV18 and TRBJ1-6; possibly TRBD1 for D (6 bases). The length of the CDR3 is 15 residues. CDR1 and CDR2 (germline): KGHSH, LQKENI. Trimming cost V 3 bases and J 5 bases, with 11 bases left between them. CDR3 DNA: TGTGCCAGCTCACCCGGACAGTCGAATAATTCACCCCTCCACTTT. The encoded protein is CASSPGQSNNSPLHF.

This chain links TRBV7-9 with TRBJ1-5; D not resolved. Germline CDR1 and CDR2: SEHNR and FQNEAQ (reference sequence). V lost 4 bases and J lost 5, with 12 bases in between. The CDR3 has 14 residues. In DNA, the CDR3 is TGTGCCAGCAGCTCCCTAGAGGGCTATCAGCCCCAGCATTTT. Translation gives CASSSLEGYQPQHF.

V gene TRBV18 combines with J gene TRBJ2-1; TRBD2 agrees at 7 bases. The CDR3 is 18 residues long. Trimming at V came to 1 base and at J to 0 bases, leaving 9 bases not matched to a gene. Germline CDR1 and CDR2: KGHSH and LQKENI. This CDR3 is CASSPLSSSGSSYNEQFF. The CDR3 region has the DNA TGTGCCAGCTCACCACTATCGTCTAGCGGTAGCTCCTACAATGAGCAGTTCTTC. The variable domain in full, with the rest retrieved from reference TRBV18 and TRBJ2-1, is NAGVMQNPRHLVRRRGQEARLRCSPMKGHSHVYWYRQLPEEGLKFMVYLQKENIIDESGMPKERFSAEFPKEGPSILRIQQVVRGDSAAYFCASSPLSSSGSSYNEQFFGPGTRLTVL.

The chain employs TRBV28 and TRBJ2-7, with D unresolved. From germline, CDR1 is MDHEN and CDR2 SYDVKM. This CDR3 has 15 amino acids. V lost 2 bases, J lost 0 bases, and 11 bases lay in between. The CDR3 DNA is TGTGCCAGCAGTTTAGATCGCAGTGCCTCCTACGAGCAGTACTTC. It specifies CASSLDRSASYEQYF.

This chain's CDR3 is CASSRRYYGYTF. DNA for the CDR3: TGTGCCAGTAGCAGGAGGTACTATGGCTACACCTTC. The chain is built from TRBV19 and TRBJ1-2; D gene unclear. The CDR3 loop spans 12 amino acids. Germline lookup yields CDR1 LNHDA and CDR2 SQIVND (reference sequence). The V end lost 6 bases, the J end lost 3 bases, and 8 bases lay between the germline ends.

The CDR3 sequence is CASSSWTSGYSYEQYF. The CDR3 region has the DNA TGTGCCAGCAGCTCGTGGACTAGCGGGTACTCCTACGAGCAGTACTTC. V gene TRBV5-4 combines with J gene TRBJ2-7; TRBD2 agrees at 11 bases. The length of the CDR3 is 16 residues. Germline CDR1 SGHNT, CDR2 YYREEE (reference sequence). Trimming cost V 3 bases and J 0 bases; bases outside gene matches: 5.

The chain recombines TRBV10-3 with TRBJ2-1; tentatively, D is TRBD1 or TRBD2 (5 bases each). CDR1 and CDR2 (germline): ENHRY, SYGVKD. The length of the CDR3 is 15 residues. The V end was cut by 0 bases, the J end by 7 bases, with 13 bases between. CDR3 in DNA: TGTGCCATCAGTGAGTCATGGGGGAGACTGAATGAGCAGTTCTTC. Translating it yields CAISESWGRLNEQFF.

V gene TRBV4-3 combines with J gene TRBJ2-7; D may match TRBD1 or TRBD2 (5 bases each). CDR1 is LGHNA and CDR2 is YSLEER in the germline V gene. V was trimmed by 0 bases and J by 2 bases, leaving 14 bases between them. The CDR3 contains 16 residues. The CDR3 loop is CASSQDWGNNPYEQYF. CDR3 DNA: TGCGCCAGCAGCCAAGATTGGGGGAACAACCCCTACGAGCAGTACTTC.

The chain combines TRBV11-2 with TRBJ2-2; D uncertain. The CDR3 length is 13 residues. Germline CDR1 SGHAT, CDR2 FQNNGV. V gave up 1 base and J gave up 6 bases, with 6 bases separating them. DNA for the CDR3: TGTGCCAGCAGCTTAGTAAACGCCGGGGAGCTGTTTTTT. It translates to CASSLVNAGELFF.

This clone was detected once. J is TRBJ2-3 and V is TRBV5-6, with 12 bases that match TRBD1. CDR3 size: 16 residues. The V segment lost 0 bases and the J segment 5 bases; nucleotides outside the gene matches: 4. CDR1 SGHDT and CDR2 YYEEEE come from the germline V gene. DNA for the CDR3: TGTGCCAGCAGCTTGGTTGGGACAGGGGGCGTAGATACGCAGTATTTT. Protein: CASSLVGTGGVDTQYF.

V gene TRBV5-1 combines with J gene TRBJ2-5, with a weak D call TRBD2 (5 bases). Germline V gene sequence: CDR1 SGHRS, CDR2 YFSETQ. The V end lost 4 bases, the J end lost 1 base, and 14 bases lay between the germline ends. There are 15 residues in the CDR3. The CDR3 reads CASSPSAGAQETQYF. DNA for the CDR3: TGCGCCAGCAGCCCGTCGGCGGGCGCCCAAGAGACCCAGTACTTC.